These T cell receptor beta chains were read from a single sample in a study of radiotherapy plus CTLA-4 blockade in lung cancer. Generated by immunoSEQ multiplex PCR, the TCRdb table keeps only in-frame clones and is missing some. The repertoire includes around 30,000 clones, under 85% of them detected once, and roughly 15% sits in the top ten. Sequences were derived from peripheral blood, sampled from a patient treated with radiotherapy plus ipilimumab. Receptor source: a human donor with non-small cell lung cancer that progressed on radiotherapy plus ipilimumab. The CDR3 runs from the conserved cysteine through the conserved F or W. Each record gives: V gene, clone size, J gene, D gene, CDR3 protein, CDR3 DNA. D genes are given only for firm matches. Clone size, where shown, is once, few, many, or a class for clones that have expanded.

>TRBV28|NA|TRBJ1-2|TRBD1
CASSLGTGAYGYTF
TGTGCCAGCAGCCTCGGGACAGGGGCCTATGGCTACACCTTC
>TRBV5-4|NA|TRBJ2-7|TRBD1
CASSLNRGHEQYF
TGTGCCAGCAGCTTAAACAGGGGGCACGAGCAGTACTTC
>TRBV6-1|NA|TRBJ1-1|NA
CASTFTQGYGTEAFF
TGTGCCAGCACCTTTACACAGGGCTATGGCACTGAAGCTTTCTTT
>TRBV11-2|once|TRBJ2-1|TRBD1
CASSPTGGADNEQFF
TGTGCCAGCAGCCCTACAGGGGGCGCTGACAATGAGCAGTTCTTC
>TRBV27|few|TRBJ2-5|TRBD2
CASSLYASGVEETQYF
TGTGCCAGCAGTTTATACGCTAGCGGGGTCGAAGAGACCCAGTACTTC
>TRBV30|NA|TRBJ2-2|TRBD1
CAWSTPRTGFSTGELFF
TGTGCCTGGAGTACCCCCCGGACAGGGTTTAGCACCGGGGAGCTGTTTTTT
>TRBV7-2|NA|TRBJ2-1|NA
CASSRQASPNNEQFF
TGTGCCAGCAGTAGGCAGGCCTCACCTAACAATGAGCAGTTCTTC
>TRBV4-1|NA|TRBJ1-5|NA
CASSQVWGSGQPQHF
TGCGCCAGCAGCCAAGTGTGGGGATCGGGTCAGCCCCAGCATTTT
>TRBV7-7|NA|TRBJ2-5|NA
CASSRGYQETQYF
TGTGCTAGCAGCCGGGGATATCAAGAGACCCAGTACTTC
>TRBV5-1|NA|TRBJ1-1|NA
CASSKGLNTEAFF
TGCGCCAGCAGCAAAGGGTTGAACACTGAAGCTTTCTTT
>TRBV28|once|TRBJ2-7|TRBD2
CASSFPGLAGDEQYF
TGTGCCAGCAGTTTCCCTGGACTAGCGGGGGACGAGCAGTACTTC
>TRBV6-1|NA|TRBJ1-2|TRBD1
CASSAGTDLIGYTF
TGTGCCAGCAGTGCCGGGACAGACCTCATTGGCTACACCTTC
>TRBV5-1|NA|TRBJ1-2|NA
CASSLGQQFYGYTF
TGCGCCAGCAGCTTGGGACAGCAATTCTATGGCTACACCTTC
>TRBV9|few|TRBJ1-5|NA
CASSVGDIGNQPQHF
TGTGCCAGCAGCGTAGGAGATATCGGCAATCAGCCCCAGCATTTT
>TRBV19|NA|TRBJ2-1|NA
CASSLGLTNEQFF
TGTGCCAGTAGTTTAGGACTAACCAATGAGCAGTTCTTC
>TRBV10-3|NA|TRBJ2-3|TRBD2
CAISLGLAGTDTQYF
TGTGCCATCAGTTTGGGACTAGCGGGAACAGATACGCAGTATTTT
>TRBV27|NA|TRBJ2-1|TRBD2
CASYISGGFYNEQFF
TGTGCCAGCTATATTAGCGGGGGGTTTTACAATGAGCAGTTCTTC
>TRBV6-1|NA|TRBJ2-1|TRBD2
CASSELAGGYNEQFF
TGTGCCAGCAGTGAACTAGCGGGGGGCTACAATGAGCAGTTCTTC
>TRBV18|NA|TRBJ2-7|TRBD1
CASSQPGQGAYEQYF
TGTGCCAGCTCACAACCGGGACAGGGGGCCTACGAGCAGTACTTC
>TRBV16|once|TRBJ2-7|NA
CASSQSKGTSSYEQYF
TGTGCCAGCAGCCAATCAAAGGGAACGAGCTCCTACGAGCAGTACTTC
>TRBV6-1|NA|TRBJ2-3|TRBD2
CASSEVTSGGGDTQYF
TGTGCCAGCAGTGAAGTGACTAGCGGGGGGGGTGATACGCAGTATTTT
>TRBV6-6|NA|TRBJ1-1|TRBD1
CASSYGQGEAFF
TGTGCCAGCAGTTACGGACAGGGTGAAGCTTTCTTT
>TRBV6-5|once|TRBJ1-2|NA
CASSFSRGGAPYGYTF
TGTGCCAGCAGTTTTTCCAGGGGAGGGGCACCCTATGGCTACACCTTC
>TRBV27|NA|TRBJ2-7|NA
CASSLKGGIYEQYF
TGTGCCAGCAGTTTGAAAGGGGGAATTTACGAGCAGTACTTC
>TRBV9|NA|TRBJ1-3|TRBD1
CASSEPQGFSGNTIYF
TGTGCCAGCAGCGAACCACAGGGGTTCTCTGGAAACACCATATATTTT
>TRBV7-9|NA|TRBJ2-5|NA
CASSFPSKETQYF
TGTGCCAGCAGCTTCCCCTCTAAAGAGACCCAGTACTTC
>TRBV5-1|NA|TRBJ2-7|NA
CASSAGTDSYEQYF
TGCGCCAGCAGCGCAGGGACGGATTCCTACGAGCAGTACTTC
>TRBV6-1|NA|TRBJ1-1|NA
CASITGLDTEAFF
TGTGCCAGTATAACAGGGTTGGACACTGAAGCTTTCTTT
>TRBV19|NA|TRBJ1-1|NA
CASSIGGVSTEAFF
TGTGCCAGTAGTATAGGCGGGGTTAGCACTGAAGCTTTCTTT